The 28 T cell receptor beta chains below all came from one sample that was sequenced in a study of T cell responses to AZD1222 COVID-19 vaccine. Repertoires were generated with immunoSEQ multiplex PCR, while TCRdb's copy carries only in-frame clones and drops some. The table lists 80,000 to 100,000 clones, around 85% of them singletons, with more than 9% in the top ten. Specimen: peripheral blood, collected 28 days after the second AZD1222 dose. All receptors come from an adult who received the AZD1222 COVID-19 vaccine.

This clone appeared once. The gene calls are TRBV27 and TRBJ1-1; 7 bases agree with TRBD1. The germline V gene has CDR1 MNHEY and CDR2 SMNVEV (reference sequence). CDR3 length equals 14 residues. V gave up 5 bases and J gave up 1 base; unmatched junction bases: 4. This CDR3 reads CASSPDRENTEAFF. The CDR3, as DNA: TGTGCCAGCAGTCCCGACAGGGAGAACACTGAAGCTTTCTTT.

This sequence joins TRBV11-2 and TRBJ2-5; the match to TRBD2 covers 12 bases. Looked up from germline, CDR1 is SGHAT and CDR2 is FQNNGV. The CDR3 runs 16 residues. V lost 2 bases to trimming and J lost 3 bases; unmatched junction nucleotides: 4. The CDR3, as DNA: TGTGCCAGCAGCTTACTAGCGGGGGGGCCGGAAGAGACCCAGTACTTC. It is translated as CASSLLAGGPEETQYF. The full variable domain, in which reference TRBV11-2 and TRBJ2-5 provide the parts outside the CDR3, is EAGVAQSPRYKIIEKRQSVAFWCNPISGHATLYWYQQILGQGPKLLIQFQNNGVVDDSQLPKDRFSAERLKGVDSTLKIQPAKLEDSAVYLCASSLLAGGPEETQYFGPGTRLLVL.

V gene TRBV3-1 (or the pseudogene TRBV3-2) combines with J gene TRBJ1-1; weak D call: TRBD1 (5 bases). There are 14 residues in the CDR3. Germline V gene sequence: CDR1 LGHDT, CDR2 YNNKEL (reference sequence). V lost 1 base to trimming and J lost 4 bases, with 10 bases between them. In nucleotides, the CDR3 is TGTGCCAGCAGCCAAGGGGGGGTAGGCACTGAAGCTTTCTTT. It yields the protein CASSQGGVGTEAFF.

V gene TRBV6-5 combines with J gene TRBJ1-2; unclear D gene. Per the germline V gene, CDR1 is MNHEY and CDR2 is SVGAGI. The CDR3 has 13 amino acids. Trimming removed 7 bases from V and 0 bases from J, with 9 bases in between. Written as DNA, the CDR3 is TGTGCCAGCACTCTCGGCACTAACTATGGCTACACCTTC. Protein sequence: CASTLGTNYGYTF.

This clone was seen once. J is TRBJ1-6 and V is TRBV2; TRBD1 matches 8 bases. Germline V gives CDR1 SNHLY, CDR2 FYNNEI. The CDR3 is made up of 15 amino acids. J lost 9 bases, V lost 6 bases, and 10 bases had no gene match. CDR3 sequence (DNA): TGTGCCAGCAGGACGGACAGGGCTGTAGGTTCACCCCTCCACTTT. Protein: CASRTDRAVGSPLHF. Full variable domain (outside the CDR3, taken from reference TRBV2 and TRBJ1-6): EPEVTQTPSHQVTQMGQEVILRCVPISNHLYFYWYRQILGQKVEFLVSFYNNEISEKSEIFDDQFSVERPDGSNFTLKIRSTKLEDSAMYFCASRTDRAVGSPLHFGNGTRLTVT.

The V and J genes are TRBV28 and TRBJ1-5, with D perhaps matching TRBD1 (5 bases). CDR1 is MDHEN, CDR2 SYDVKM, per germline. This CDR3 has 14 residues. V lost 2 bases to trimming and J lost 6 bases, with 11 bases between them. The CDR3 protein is CASSLARVAQPQHF. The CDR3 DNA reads TGTGCCAGCAGTTTAGCCAGGGTTGCTCAGCCCCAGCATTTT. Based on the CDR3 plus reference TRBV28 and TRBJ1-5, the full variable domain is DVKVTQSSRYLVKRTGEKVFLECVQDMDHENMFWYRQDPGLGLRLIYFSYDVKMKEKGDIPEGYSVSREKKERFSLILESASTNQTSMYLCASSLARVAQPQHFGDGTRLSIL.

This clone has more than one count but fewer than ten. CDR3 nucleotide sequence: TGTGCCAGCGGACAGGGGGCCAACTATGGCTACACCTTC. The encoded protein is CASGQGANYGYTF. V and J are TRBV3-1 (or the pseudogene TRBV3-2) and TRBJ1-2; 11 positions match TRBD1. Germline assignment: CDR1 LGHDT and CDR2 YNNKEL (reference sequence). This CDR3 has 13 residues. Trimming at V came to 8 bases and at J to 2 bases, leaving 1 base not matched to a gene.

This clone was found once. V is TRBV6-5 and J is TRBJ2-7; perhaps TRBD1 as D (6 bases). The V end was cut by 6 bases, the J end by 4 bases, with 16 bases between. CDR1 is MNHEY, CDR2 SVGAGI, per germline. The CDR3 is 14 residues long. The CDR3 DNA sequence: TGTGCCAGCAGACGCGAACAGGGTGGGTACGAGCAGTACTTC. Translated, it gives CASRREQGGYEQYF.

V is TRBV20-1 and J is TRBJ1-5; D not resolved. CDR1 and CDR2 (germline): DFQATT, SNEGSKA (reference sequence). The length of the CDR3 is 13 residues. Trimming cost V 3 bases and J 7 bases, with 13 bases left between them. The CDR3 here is CSASGDIGQPQHF. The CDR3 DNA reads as TGCAGTGCTAGTGGGGATATCGGGCAGCCCCAGCATTTT.

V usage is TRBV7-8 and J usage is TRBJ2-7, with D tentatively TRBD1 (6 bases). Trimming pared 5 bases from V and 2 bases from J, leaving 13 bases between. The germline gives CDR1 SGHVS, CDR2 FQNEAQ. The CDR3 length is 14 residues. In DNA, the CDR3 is TGTGCCAGCAGCCCATTAGAGGGGGCCTACGAGCAGTACTTC. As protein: CASSPLEGAYEQYF.

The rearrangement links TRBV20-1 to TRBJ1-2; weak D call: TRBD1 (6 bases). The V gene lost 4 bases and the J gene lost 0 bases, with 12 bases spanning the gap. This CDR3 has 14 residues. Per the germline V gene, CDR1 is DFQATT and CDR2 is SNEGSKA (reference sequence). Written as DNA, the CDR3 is TGCAGTGCTACTGACAGGCCGGCTAACTATGGCTACACCTTC. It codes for CSATDRPANYGYTF.

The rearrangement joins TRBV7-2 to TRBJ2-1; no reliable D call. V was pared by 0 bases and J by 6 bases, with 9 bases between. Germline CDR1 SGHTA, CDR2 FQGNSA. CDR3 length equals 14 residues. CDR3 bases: TGTGCCAGCAGCTTAGCGCGATCCGCCAATGAGCAGTTCTTC. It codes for CASSLARSANEQFF.

This CDR3 is CASSPDFRRWGSTDTQYF. CDR3 DNA sequence: TGTGCCAGCTCCCCCGACTTCCGACGGTGGGGTAGCACAGATACGCAGTATTTT. The chain links TRBV7-3 to TRBJ2-3; no clear D. The CDR3 sequence is 18 residues long. The V end lost 8 bases, the J end lost 0 bases, and 24 bases lay between the germline ends. Germline V gives CDR1 SGHTA, CDR2 FQGTGA.

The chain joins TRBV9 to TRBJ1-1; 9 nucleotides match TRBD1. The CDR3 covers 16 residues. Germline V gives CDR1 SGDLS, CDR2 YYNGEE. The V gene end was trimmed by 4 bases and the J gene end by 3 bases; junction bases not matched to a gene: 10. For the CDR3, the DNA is TGTGCCAGCAGCTCCCCGGGGACAGGGTCGGACACTGAAGCTTTCTTT. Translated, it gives CASSSPGTGSDTEAFF.

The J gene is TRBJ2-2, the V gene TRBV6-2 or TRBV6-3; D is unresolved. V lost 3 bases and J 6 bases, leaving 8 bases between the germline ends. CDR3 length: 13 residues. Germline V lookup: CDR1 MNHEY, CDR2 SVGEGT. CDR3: CASSYVEAGELFF. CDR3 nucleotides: TGTGCCAGCAGTTATGTTGAGGCCGGGGAGCTGTTTTTT.

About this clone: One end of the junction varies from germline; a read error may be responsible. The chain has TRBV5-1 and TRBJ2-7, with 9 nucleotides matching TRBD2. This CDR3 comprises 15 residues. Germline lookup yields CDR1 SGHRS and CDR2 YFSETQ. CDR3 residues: CASSLGLAFSDEQYF. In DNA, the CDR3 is TGCGCCAGCAGCTTAGGACTAGCGTTCTCCGACGAGCAGTACTTC.

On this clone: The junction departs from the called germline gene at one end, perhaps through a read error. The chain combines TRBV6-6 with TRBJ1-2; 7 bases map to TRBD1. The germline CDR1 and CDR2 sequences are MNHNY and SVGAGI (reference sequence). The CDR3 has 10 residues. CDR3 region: CASSAGQLAF. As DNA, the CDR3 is TGTGCCAGCAGTGCGGGACAGTTAGCCTTC.

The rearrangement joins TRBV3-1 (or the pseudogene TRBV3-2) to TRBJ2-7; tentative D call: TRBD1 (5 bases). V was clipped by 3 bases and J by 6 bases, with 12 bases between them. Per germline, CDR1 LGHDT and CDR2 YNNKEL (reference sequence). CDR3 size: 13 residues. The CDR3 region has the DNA TGTGCCAGCAGCCAGGGGCCCACTGGCGAGCAGTACTTC. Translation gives CASSQGPTGEQYF.

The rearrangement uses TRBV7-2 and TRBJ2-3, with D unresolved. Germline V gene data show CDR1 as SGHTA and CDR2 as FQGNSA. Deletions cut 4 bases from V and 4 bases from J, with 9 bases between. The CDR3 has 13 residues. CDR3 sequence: CASSSQHPDTQYF. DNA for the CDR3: TGTGCCAGCAGCTCGCAACACCCAGATACGCAGTATTTT.

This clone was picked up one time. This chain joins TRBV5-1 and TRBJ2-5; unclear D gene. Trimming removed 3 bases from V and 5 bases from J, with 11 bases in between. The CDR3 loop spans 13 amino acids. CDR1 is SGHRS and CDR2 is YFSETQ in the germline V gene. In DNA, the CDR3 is TGCGCCAGCAGCTGGAAGGCACGCGAGACCCAGTACTTC. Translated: CASSWKARETQYF.

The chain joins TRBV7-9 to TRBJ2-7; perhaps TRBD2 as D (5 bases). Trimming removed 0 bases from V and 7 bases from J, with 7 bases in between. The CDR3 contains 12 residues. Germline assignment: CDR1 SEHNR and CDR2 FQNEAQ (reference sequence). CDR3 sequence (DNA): TGTGCCAGCAGCTTAGCCAGGAGGGAGCAGTACTTC. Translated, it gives CASSLARREQYF.

The CDR3 DNA sequence: TGTGCCAGCAGCCTCCCTGGTAGGGGAGGCAATCAGCCCCAGCATTTT. As protein: CASSLPGRGGNQPQHF. The chain carries TRBV6-2 or TRBV6-3 and TRBJ1-5; perhaps TRBD1 as D (5 bases). V dropped 6 bases and J dropped 2 bases, with 17 bases sitting between them. Germline V gives CDR1 MNHEY, CDR2 SVGEGT. The CDR3 is 16 amino acids.

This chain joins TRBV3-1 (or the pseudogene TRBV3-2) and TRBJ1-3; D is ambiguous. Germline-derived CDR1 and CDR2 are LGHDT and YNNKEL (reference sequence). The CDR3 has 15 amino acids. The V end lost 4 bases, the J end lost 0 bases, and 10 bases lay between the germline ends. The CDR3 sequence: CASSPRKSSGNTIYF. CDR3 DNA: TGTGCCAGCAGCCCGAGAAAGAGCTCTGGAAACACCATATATTTT.

CDR3 protein: CASSYRGLYEQYF. As DNA, the CDR3 is TGTGCCAGCAGTTACAGGGGGCTCTACGAGCAGTACTTC. The rearrangement joins TRBV6-6 to TRBJ2-7, with 7 bases identical to TRBD1. Losses at the gene ends were 2 bases for V and 3 bases for J; bases not matched to a gene: 1. Germline V gene lookup returns CDR1 MNHNY and CDR2 SVGAGI (reference sequence). The CDR3 has 13 residues.

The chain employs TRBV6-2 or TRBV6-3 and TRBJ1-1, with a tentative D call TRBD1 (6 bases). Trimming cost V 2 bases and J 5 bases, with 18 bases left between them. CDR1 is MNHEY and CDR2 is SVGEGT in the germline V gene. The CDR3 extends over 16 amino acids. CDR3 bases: TGTGCCAGCAGTTACGGCATGGGGGCTGGAGGGACTGAAGCTTTCTTT. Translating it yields CASSYGMGAGGTEAFF.

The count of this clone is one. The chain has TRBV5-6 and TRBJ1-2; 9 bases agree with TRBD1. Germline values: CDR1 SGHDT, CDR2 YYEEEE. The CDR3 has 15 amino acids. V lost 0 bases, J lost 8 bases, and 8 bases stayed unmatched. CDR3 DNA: TGTGCCAGCAGCTTGGCGATGACAGGGGGTGGGGGCTACACCTTC. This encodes CASSLAMTGGGGYTF.

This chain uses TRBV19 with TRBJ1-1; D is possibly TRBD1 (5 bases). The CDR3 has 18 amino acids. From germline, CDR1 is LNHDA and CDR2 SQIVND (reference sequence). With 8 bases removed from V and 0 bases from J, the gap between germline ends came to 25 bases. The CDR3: CASVSRTQTSLLNTEAFF. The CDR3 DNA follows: TGTGCCAGTGTTTCGAGGACACAAACTTCCCTCTTGAACACTGAAGCTTTCTTT.

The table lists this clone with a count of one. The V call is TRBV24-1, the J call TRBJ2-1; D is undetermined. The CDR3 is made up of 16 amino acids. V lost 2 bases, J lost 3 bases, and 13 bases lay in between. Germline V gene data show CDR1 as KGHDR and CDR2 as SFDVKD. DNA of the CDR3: TGTGCCACCAGTGATTCCCGAATAGTCAGCTACAATGAGCAGTTCTTC. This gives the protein CATSDSRIVSYNEQFF.